What follows are 25 T cell receptor beta chains derived from one specimen sequenced in a study of T cells in Graves' hyperthyroidism and ophthalmopathy. The TCR beta CDR3 regions underwent amplification using RNA transcripts as the source. When the TCR CDR3 underwent first-round RT-PCR, the HTBI primer set was used. Using its own MiXCR run on the multiplex PCR reads, TCRdb lists one record per CDR3 protein. The data show about 350,000 distinct CDR3 sequences, roughly 14% seen once. The sample taken for sequencing was blood. The receptors shown here come from a woman younger than 45 with Graves' hyperthyroidism.

Written as DNA, the CDR3 is TGTGCCAGTAGTGGCCGGGACAGGGGGCTGTACACTGAAGCTTTCTTT. This sequence encodes CASSGRDRGLYTEAFF. The chain carries TRBV19 and TRBJ1-1, with 12 bases fitting TRBD1. This CDR3 comprises 16 residues. The J segment lost 3 bases and the V segment lost 5 bases, leaving 7 bases of the junction unmatched. The germline V gene encodes CDR1 LNHDA and CDR2 SQIVND (reference sequence).

The V gene is TRBV30, the J gene TRBJ1-5; possible D gene TRBD1, 6 bases. Trimming removed 1 base from V and 2 bases from J, with 9 bases in between. This CDR3 is 14 amino acids long. CDR1 GTSNPN and CDR2 SVGIG come from the germline V gene (reference sequence). The CDR3 region is CAWSAGAGNQPQHF. DNA for the CDR3: TGTGCCTGGAGTGCGGGGGCTGGCAATCAGCCCCAGCATTTT.

This clonotype has only a few counts. The chain is built from TRBV12-3 or TRBV12-4 and TRBJ2-4, with a possible D match to TRBD2 (5 bases). The CDR3 runs 14 residues. V lost 3 bases, J lost 8 bases, and 14 bases lay in between. CDR3 loop: CASSLGGELYIQYF. For the CDR3, the DNA is TGTGCCAGCAGTTTGGGTGGGGAGTTATACATTCAGTACTTC.

V gene TRBV13 combines with J gene TRBJ2-1; tentative D call: TRBD2 (5 bases). From germline, CDR1 is PRHDT and CDR2 FYEKMQ (reference sequence). V gave up 8 bases and J gave up 8 bases, with 16 bases separating them. The CDR3 runs 13 residues. The CDR3 loop reads CASRDYAGDEQFF. Here the CDR3 DNA reads TGTGCCAGCCGCGACTATGCCGGGGATGAGCAGTTCTTC.

In its sample, this clonotype was seen a few times. The V call is TRBV6-1, the J call TRBJ1-1, with 8 bases that match TRBD1. This CDR3 is 15 amino acids long. The trim removed 2 bases at V and 5 bases at J, leaving 7 bases unmatched. Germline V gene data show CDR1 as MNHNS and CDR2 as SASEGT. The CDR3 region is CASSEYGQGATEAFF. In DNA form, the CDR3 reads TGTGCCAGCAGTGAATACGGGCAGGGGGCTACTGAAGCTTTCTTT.

This clonotype was detected a few times. The V and J genes are TRBV4-1 and TRBJ2-1; no clear D. This CDR3 is 13 amino acids long. Trimming shortened V by 0 bases and J by 5 bases, and 5 bases separated the two germline ends. Germline CDR1 MGHRA, CDR2 YSYEKL. DNA for the CDR3: TGCGCCAGCAGCCAAGAACTGGACAATGAGCAGTTCTTC. It yields the protein CASSQELDNEQFF.

The chain combines TRBV6-2 or TRBV6-3 with TRBJ2-2; 8 bases line up with TRBD2. Unmatched junction bases numbered 6, after V lost 6 bases and J lost 6 bases. This CDR3 spans 14 amino acids. CDR1 MNHEY and CDR2 SVGEGT come from the germline V gene. The CDR3 loop reads CASSWDGGAGELFF. The CDR3 region has the DNA TGTGCCAGCAGCTGGGACGGGGGGGCCGGGGAGCTGTTTTTT.

The sample holds a few counts of this clonotype. The chain is built from TRBV10-3 and TRBJ2-3; either TRBD1 or TRBD2 may supply D (6 bases each). Trimming left V 0 bases short and J 1 base short, with 11 bases between. This CDR3 region has 16 residues. Germline V gene lookup returns CDR1 ENHRY and CDR2 SYGVKD. CDR3 sequence reads: CAISESPGEGTDTQYF. CDR3 DNA sequence: TGTGCCATCAGTGAGTCGCCAGGGGAGGGCACAGATACGCAGTATTTT.

This clonotype was counted ten times or more. The V and J genes are TRBV6-1 and TRBJ1-2; D gene ambiguous. The CDR3 consists of 14 residues. The V end lost 7 bases, the J end lost 8 bases, and 20 bases lay between the germline ends. The germline V gene has CDR1 MNHNS and CDR2 SASEGT. CDR3 DNA sequence: TGTGCCAGCAACAAGCAGCGAGGGCTGGTGGGCTACACCTTC. Amino acids: CASNKQRGLVGYTF.

This clonotype was found many times. The CDR3 DNA is TGCAGCGTTGAATTAGCGGGAGGCTACGAGCAGTACTTC. This sequence encodes CSVELAGGYEQYF. The genes are TRBV29-1 and TRBJ2-7; 10 nucleotides align to TRBD2. V lost 2 bases and J lost 3; bases outside the gene matches: 1. The CDR3 runs 13 residues. Germline V gene lookup returns CDR1 SQVTM and CDR2 ANQGSEA.

V usage is TRBV19 and J usage is TRBJ2-6; TRBD1 agrees at 7 bases. This CDR3 is 17 amino acids long. The ends lost 2 bases at V and 1 base at J; junction bases unmatched: 5. CDR1 LNHDA and CDR2 SQIVND come from the germline V gene (reference sequence). CDR3 loop: CASSILGGLSGANVLTF. The DNA of the CDR3 is TGTGCCAGTAGTATATTAGGGGGCCTATCTGGGGCCAACGTCCTGACTTTC.

This clonotype appeared many times. The rearrangement joins TRBV6-5 to TRBJ1-2; D unclear. The germline V gene encodes CDR1 MNHEY and CDR2 SVGAGI. V gave up 0 bases and J gave up 4 bases, with 9 bases separating them. This CDR3 contains 14 residues. As DNA, the CDR3 is TGTGCCAGCAGTTACTCTGCCAGGTTCTATGGCTACACCTTC. As protein: CASSYSARFYGYTF.

This clonotype has a handful of counts. V gene TRBV20-1 combines with J gene TRBJ1-5, with unresolved D. Germline assignment: CDR1 DFQATT and CDR2 SNEGSKA (reference sequence). V was cut by 6 bases and J by 0 bases, with 12 bases left in between. The CDR3 spans 14 residues. In DNA form, the CDR3 reads TGCAGTGCGACGGGTCGTAATAGCAATCAGCCCCAGCATTTT. This gives the protein CSATGRNSNQPQHF.

Ten or more counts support this clonotype. This rearrangement joins TRBV11-3 to TRBJ2-1; the match to TRBD2 covers 7 bases. This CDR3 comprises 17 residues. The J segment lost 1 base and the V segment lost 0 bases, leaving 6 bases of the junction unmatched. CDR1 and CDR2 (germline): SGHNT, YENEEA. The CDR3 here is CASSLDSTSESYNEQFF. The CDR3 DNA is TGTGCCAGCAGCTTAGATAGTACTAGCGAGTCCTACAATGAGCAGTTCTTC.

This clonotype was observed many times. The rearrangement links TRBV3-1 to TRBJ2-3; D is uncertain. The CDR3 sequence is 15 residues long. Germline CDR1 and CDR2: LGHDT and YNNKEL (reference sequence). Trimming removed 1 base at V and 4 bases at J, with 12 bases between. In DNA form, the CDR3 reads TGTGCCAGCAGCCAAGTGGCCTTGGGCCCAGATACGCAGTATTTT. This encodes CASSQVALGPDTQYF.

The CDR3 loop is CASGGIEGYTF. CDR3 in DNA: TGTGCCAGTGGGGGGATTGAAGGCTACACCTTC. The rearrangement links TRBV6-1 to TRBJ1-2; perhaps TRBD1 as D (5 bases). Germline lookup yields CDR1 MNHNS and CDR2 SASEGT. Trimming stripped 9 bases from V and 8 bases from J, with 13 bases between. The CDR3 length is 11 residues.

This chain connects TRBV19 to TRBJ2-3; no clear D. V lost 9 bases and J lost 1, with 11 bases in between. There are 13 residues in the CDR3. Germline V CDR1 and CDR2: LNHDA, SQIVND (reference sequence). CDR3 sequence reads: CASQVSGTDTQYF. CDR3 sequence (DNA): TGTGCCAGCCAGGTTTCGGGCACAGATACGCAGTATTTT.

This clonotype was counted ten times or more. The rearrangement links TRBV6-1 to TRBJ2-3; the D gene could be TRBD1 or TRBD2 (6 bases each). Trimming took off 2 bases at V and 1 base at J, with 13 bases between the two ends. Germline-derived CDR1 and CDR2 are MNHNS and SASEGT. The CDR3 spans 16 residues. DNA of the CDR3: TGTGCCAGCAGTGAAAAGGAGGGGGGAGGCACAGATACGCAGTATTTT. The encoded protein is CASSEKEGGGTDTQYF.

This clonotype was recorded at least ten times. The chain uses TRBV29-1 and TRBJ2-1; unclear D gene. Germline CDR1 reads SQVTM; CDR2 reads ANQGSEA. The CDR3 spans 15 residues. V lost 6 bases and J 0 bases, leaving 15 bases between the germline ends. CDR3 DNA sequence: TGCAGCGTCCACCCCCTCATCGACTCCTACAATGAGCAGTTCTTC. Protein product: CSVHPLIDSYNEQFF.

The chain joins TRBV5-4 to TRBJ1-5, with no clear D. The V and J ends lost 0 bases and 7 bases respectively, with 8 bases between them. Germline-derived CDR1 and CDR2 are SGHNT and YYREEE (reference sequence). The CDR3 length is 13 residues. The CDR3 nucleotides are TGTGCCAGCAGCTTGGACACATCCCAGCCCCAGCATTTT. Its translation is CASSLDTSQPQHF. Full variable domain (rest looked up from reference TRBV5-4 and TRBJ1-5): ETGVTQSPTHLIKTRGQQVTLRCSSQSGHNTVSWYQQALGQGPQFIFQYYREEENGRGNFPPRFSGLQFPNYSSELNVNALELDDSALYLCASSLDTSQPQHFGDGTRLSIL.

This clonotype was detected only a few times. The gene calls are TRBV6-2 or TRBV6-3 and TRBJ2-5; D unresolved. V lost 7 bases to trimming and J lost 2 bases, with 8 bases between them. The CDR3 length is 12 residues. Germline lookup yields CDR1 MNHEY and CDR2 SVGEGT. DNA of the CDR3: TGTGCCAGCAACAACCCACAAGAGACCCAGTACTTC. It specifies CASNNPQETQYF.

This clonotype occurred many times. The rearrangement links TRBV30 to TRBJ2-2, with 7 bases matching TRBD2. Germline CDR1 is GTSNPN and CDR2 is SVGIG (reference sequence). This CDR3 has 13 amino acids. V was pared by 8 bases and J by 6 bases, with 9 bases of the junction left unmatched. The CDR3 coding sequence is TGTGCCCGCCGCCCAGGGAGGGCCGGGGAGCTGTTTTTT. As protein: CARRPGRAGELFF.

This clonotype was observed a handful of times. The V gene is TRBV12-5, the J gene TRBJ2-2; D perhaps matches TRBD2 (5 bases). The V end lost 1 base, the J end lost 6 bases, and 6 bases lay between the germline ends. Looked up from germline, CDR1 is LGHNT and CDR2 is FRNRAP. The CDR3 is 13 amino acids. CDR3 nucleotides: TGTGCTAGTGGTTTGGGAGGGTCCGGGGAGCTGTTTTTT. It specifies CASGLGGSGELFF.

There are many counts of this clonotype. The V call is TRBV20-1, the J call TRBJ1-1, with D perhaps TRBD1 (5 bases). This CDR3 comprises 13 residues. Trimming left V 3 bases short and J 8 bases short, with 16 bases between. CDR1 and CDR2 from the germline V gene are DFQATT and SNEGSKA (reference sequence). Here the CDR3 DNA reads TGCAGTGCTAGCCTCCCAGGGTGGGCCGAAGCTTTCTTT. Translating it yields CSASLPGWAEAFF.

The V and J genes are TRBV30 and TRBJ2-6, with 7 bases lining up with TRBD1. J was trimmed by 4 bases and V by 3 bases; bases with no gene match: 6. CDR1 and CDR2 (germline): GTSNPN, SVGIG (reference sequence). CDR3 size: 15 residues. The CDR3: CAWSRQGTGANVLTF. DNA for the CDR3: TGTGCCTGGAGCAGACAGGGAACAGGGGCCAACGTCCTGACTTTC.